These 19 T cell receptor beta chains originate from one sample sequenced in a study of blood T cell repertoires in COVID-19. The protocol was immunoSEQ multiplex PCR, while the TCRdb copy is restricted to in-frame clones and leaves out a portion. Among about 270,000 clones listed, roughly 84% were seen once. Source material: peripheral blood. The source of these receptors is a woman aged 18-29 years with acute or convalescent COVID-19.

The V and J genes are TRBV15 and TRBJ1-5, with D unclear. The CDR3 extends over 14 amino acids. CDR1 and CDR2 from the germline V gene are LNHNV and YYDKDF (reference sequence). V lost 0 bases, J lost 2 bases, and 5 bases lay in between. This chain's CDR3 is CATSRDLGNQPQHF. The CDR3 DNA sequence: TGTGCCACCAGCAGAGATTTAGGCAATCAGCCCCAGCATTTT.

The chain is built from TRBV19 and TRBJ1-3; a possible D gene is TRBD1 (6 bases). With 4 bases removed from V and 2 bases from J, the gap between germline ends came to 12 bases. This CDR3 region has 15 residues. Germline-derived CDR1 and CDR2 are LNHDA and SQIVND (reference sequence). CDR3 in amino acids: CASSTDSSTGNTIYF. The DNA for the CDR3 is TGTGCCAGTAGTACGGACAGCTCCACTGGAAACACCATATATTTT.

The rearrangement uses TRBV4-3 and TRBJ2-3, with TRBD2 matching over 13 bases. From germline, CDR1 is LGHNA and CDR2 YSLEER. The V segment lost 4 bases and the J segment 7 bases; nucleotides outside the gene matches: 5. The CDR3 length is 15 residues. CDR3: CASSPGTSGVNTQYF. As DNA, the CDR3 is TGCGCCAGCAGCCCCGGGACTAGCGGGGTGAATACGCAGTATTTT.

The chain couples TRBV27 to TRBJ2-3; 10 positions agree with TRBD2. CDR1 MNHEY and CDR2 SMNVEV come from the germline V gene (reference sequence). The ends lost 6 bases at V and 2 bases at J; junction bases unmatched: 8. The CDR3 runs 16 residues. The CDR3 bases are TGTGCCAGCAGCACTCTAGCGGGGGTAGACACAGATACGCAGTATTTT. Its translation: CASSTLAGVDTDTQYF.

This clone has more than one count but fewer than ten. In nucleotides, the CDR3 is TGTGCCAGCAGCTTCCCTGAGGGGACAGGGCCCAGTCAGCCCCAGCATTTT. This codes for CASSFPEGTGPSQPQHF. V and J are TRBV7-2 and TRBJ1-5; 9 nucleotides agree with TRBD1. CDR1 and CDR2 (germline): SGHTA, FQGNSA. V shed 3 bases and J 6 bases; nucleotides not matched to a gene: 12. The length of the CDR3 is 17 residues.

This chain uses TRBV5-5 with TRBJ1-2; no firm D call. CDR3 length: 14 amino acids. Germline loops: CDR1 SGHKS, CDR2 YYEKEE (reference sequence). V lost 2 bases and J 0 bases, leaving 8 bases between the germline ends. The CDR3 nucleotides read TGTGCCAGCAGCTTCCAGGAGGCTAACTATGGCTACACCTTC. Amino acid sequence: CASSFQEANYGYTF.

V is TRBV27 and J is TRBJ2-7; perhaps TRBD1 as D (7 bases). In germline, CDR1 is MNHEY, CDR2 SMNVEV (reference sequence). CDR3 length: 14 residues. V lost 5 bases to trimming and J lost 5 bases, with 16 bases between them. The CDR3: CASSVDREVHEQYF. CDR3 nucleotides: TGTGCCAGCAGTGTCGACAGGGAGGTCCACGAGCAGTACTTC.

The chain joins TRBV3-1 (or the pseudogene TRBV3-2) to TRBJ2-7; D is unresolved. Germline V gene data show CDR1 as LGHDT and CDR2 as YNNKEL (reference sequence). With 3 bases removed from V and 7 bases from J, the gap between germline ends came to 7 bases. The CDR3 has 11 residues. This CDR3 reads CASSHTREQYF. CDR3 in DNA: TGTGCCAGCAGCCACACCAGGGAGCAGTACTTC.

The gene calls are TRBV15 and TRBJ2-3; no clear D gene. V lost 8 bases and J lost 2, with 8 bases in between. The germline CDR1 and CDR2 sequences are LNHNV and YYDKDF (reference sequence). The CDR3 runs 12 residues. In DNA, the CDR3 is TGTGCCACCGGAGAGGTCACAGATACGCAGTATTTT. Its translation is CATGEVTDTQYF.

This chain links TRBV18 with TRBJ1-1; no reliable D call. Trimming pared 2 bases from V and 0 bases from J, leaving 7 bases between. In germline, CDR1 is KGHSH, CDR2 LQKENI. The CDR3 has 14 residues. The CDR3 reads CASSPGGVNTEAFF. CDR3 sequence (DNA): TGTGCCAGCTCACCAGGCGGGGTGAACACTGAAGCTTTCTTT.

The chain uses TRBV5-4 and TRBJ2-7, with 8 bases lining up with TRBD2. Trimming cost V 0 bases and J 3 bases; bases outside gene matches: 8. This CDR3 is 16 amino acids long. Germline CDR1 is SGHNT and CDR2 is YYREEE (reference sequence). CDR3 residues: CASSLGSTSAVYEQYF. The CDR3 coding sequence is TGTGCCAGCAGCTTGGGATCGACTAGCGCGGTCTACGAGCAGTACTTC.

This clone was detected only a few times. As DNA, the CDR3 is TGTGCCAGTAGTATAGTCCGGACAGGGAGGAATTCACCCCTCCACTTT. This translates into CASSIVRTGRNSPLHF. The chain is built from TRBV19 and TRBJ1-6; the match to TRBD1 covers 8 bases. Trimming removed 1 base from V and 7 bases from J; junction bases left unmatched: 6. This CDR3 has 16 amino acids. Looked up from germline, CDR1 is LNHDA and CDR2 is SQIVND (reference sequence).

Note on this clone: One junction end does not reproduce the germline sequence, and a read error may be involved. CDR3 loop: CASSRTTSGSF. The CDR3 nucleotides read TGTGCCAGCAGCCGAACGACTAGCGGGAGCTTT. This chain uses TRBV7-8 with TRBJ2-3; 12 bases match TRBD2. The CDR3 is made up of 11 amino acids. CDR1 SGHVS and CDR2 FQNEAQ come from the germline V gene.

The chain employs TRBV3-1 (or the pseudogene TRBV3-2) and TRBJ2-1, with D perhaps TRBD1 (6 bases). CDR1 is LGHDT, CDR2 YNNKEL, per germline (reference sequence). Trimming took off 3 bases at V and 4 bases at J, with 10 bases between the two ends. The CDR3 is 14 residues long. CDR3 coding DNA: TGTGCCAGCAGCCAGGTGGGGGCTTACAATGAGCAGTTCTTC. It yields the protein CASSQVGAYNEQFF.

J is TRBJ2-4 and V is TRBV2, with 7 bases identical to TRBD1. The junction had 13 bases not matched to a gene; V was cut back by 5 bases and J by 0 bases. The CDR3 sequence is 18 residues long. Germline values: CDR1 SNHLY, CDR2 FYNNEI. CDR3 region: CASSPLRDSSIAKNIQYF. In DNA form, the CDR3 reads TGTGCCAGCAGTCCCCTCCGGGACAGCTCAATAGCCAAAAACATTCAGTACTTC.

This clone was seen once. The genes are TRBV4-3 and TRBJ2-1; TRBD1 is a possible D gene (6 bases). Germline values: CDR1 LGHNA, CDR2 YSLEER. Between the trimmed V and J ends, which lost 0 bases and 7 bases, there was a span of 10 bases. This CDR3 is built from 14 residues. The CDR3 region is CASSQDPTGNEQFF. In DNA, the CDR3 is TGCGCCAGCAGCCAAGACCCTACAGGGAATGAGCAGTTCTTC.

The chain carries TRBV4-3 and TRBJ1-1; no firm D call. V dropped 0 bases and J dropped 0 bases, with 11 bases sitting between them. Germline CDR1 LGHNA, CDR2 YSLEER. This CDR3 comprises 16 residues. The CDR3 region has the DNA TGCGCCAGCAGCCAAGATTACAGCGGGATGAACACTGAAGCTTTCTTT. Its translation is CASSQDYSGMNTEAFF.

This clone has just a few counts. CDR3 loop: CASSQDVGNSGNTIYF. The CDR3 bases are TGCGCCAGCAGCCAAGACGTCGGGAACTCTGGAAACACCATATATTTT. The chain uses TRBV4-3 and TRBJ1-3, with D uncertain. The CDR3 contains 16 residues. From germline, CDR1 is LGHNA and CDR2 YSLEER. V was trimmed by 0 bases and J by 0 bases, leaving 9 bases between them.

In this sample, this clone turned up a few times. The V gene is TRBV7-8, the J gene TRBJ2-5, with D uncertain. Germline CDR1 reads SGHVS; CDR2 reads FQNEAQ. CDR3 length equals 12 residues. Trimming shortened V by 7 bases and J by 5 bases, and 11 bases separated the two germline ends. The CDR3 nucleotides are TGTGCCAGCACGGAGCACATGGAGACCCAGTACTTC. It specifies CASTEHMETQYF.